Listed here is a single T cell receptor (beta chain). Its antigen is undetermined. The study assayed about 10^5 TCR templates per sample. Generated by immunoSEQ multiplex PCR, the TCRdb table keeps only in-frame clones and is missing some. The sample carries tens of thousands of clones, approximately 95% recorded once. These data come from a study of siplizumab effects on memory and regulatory T cells. Findings and limits, study-wide: Naive T cells apparently outstripped memory cells in diversity and seemed major alloresponse contributors. Siplizumab produced a significant drop in alloreactive sequences attributable to unstimulated CD4+ memory cells. The alloreactive clones that mapped to unstimulated subsets made up only a minor fraction.

The germline gives CDR1 LNHDA, CDR2 SQIVND (reference sequence). This CDR3 has 13 amino acids. Trimming left V 8 bases short and J 1 base short, with 11 bases between. Sequenced input: CD8+ T cells sorted from blood. The chain couples TRBV19 to TRBJ2-5; D unresolved. This TCR was recovered from a human donor in good health. The CDR3 protein is CASRQTIQETQYF. The CDR3 nucleotides read TGTGCCAGTCGGCAAACCATCCAAGAGACCCAGTACTTC.